These 27 T cell receptor beta chains originate from one sample sequenced in a study of T cell responses to AZD1222 COVID-19 vaccine (dated by TCRdb to the early 2020s). Receptor amplification or capture employed the immunoSEQ multiplex PCR assay. Sourced from immuneACCESS, this table was stored by TCRdb with only in-frame sequences that have V and J called. A share of the clones is absent; for the studies checked, an unresolved V gene accounts for under half, and the remainder has no known explanation. Recorded for this sample are 73,000 or so clones; 88% of them occurred a single time. About a fifth of the sample is taken by the ten largest. Per the publication, the time point label means: baseline before first vaccination. The starting material was peripheral blood, obtained on day 0 of AZD1222 vaccination. The receptor source for this set is an adult in good health.

The rearrangement links TRBV12-3 or TRBV12-4 to TRBJ2-1; the D is unclear. The V end lost 0 bases, the J end lost 8 bases, and 8 bases lay between the germline ends. CDR3 size: 13 residues. The CDR3 nucleotides are TGTGCCAGCAGTTTAGCAGGGTTCGATGAGCAGTTCTTC. It encodes CASSLAGFDEQFF.

The chain uses TRBV9 and TRBJ2-2; 8 nucleotides agree with TRBD1. Losses at the gene ends were 4 bases for V and 1 base for J; bases not matched to a gene: 3. Germline assignment: CDR1 SGDLS and CDR2 YYNGEE. CDR3 length: 15 residues. CDR3 coding DNA: TGTGCCAGCAGCATCGGACAGGGGAACACCGGGGAGCTGTTTTTT. This translates into CASSIGQGNTGELFF. The complete variable domain, with remaining parts taken from reference TRBV9 and TRBJ2-2, reads DSGVTQTPKHLITATGQRVTLRCSPRSGDLSVYWYQQSLDQGLQFLIQYYNGEERAKGNILERFSAQQFPDLHSELNLSSLELGDSALYFCASSIGQGNTGELFFGEGSRLTVL.

V and J are TRBV27 and TRBJ1-5; possible D gene TRBD1, 5 bases. CDR1 MNHEY and CDR2 SMNVEV come from the germline V gene (reference sequence). The CDR3 totals 17 residues. V was pared by 2 bases and J by 0 bases, with 14 bases between. CDR3 protein: CASSLSPRQGSNQPQHF. The CDR3 region has the DNA TGTGCCAGCAGTTTAAGTCCGCGCCAGGGTAGCAATCAGCCCCAGCATTTT.

The CDR3 bases are TGTGCCAGCAGTTCGGCAGGGGGTAATAGCAATCAGCCCCAGCATTTT. As protein: CASSSAGGNSNQPQHF. The chain links TRBV6-5 to TRBJ1-5, with 7 bases fitting TRBD1. CDR3 length: 16 residues. V was pared by 4 bases and J by 0 bases, with 6 bases of the junction left unmatched. Germline CDR1 is MNHEY and CDR2 is SVGAGI.

V and J are TRBV12-3 or TRBV12-4 and TRBJ2-3, with D unresolved. The CDR3 totals 13 residues. V was clipped by 2 bases and J by 4 bases, with 7 bases between them. The CDR3 DNA reads TGTGCCAGCAGTTTACAGGTTTCAGATACGCAGTATTTT. Encoded protein: CASSLQVSDTQYF.

The chain combines TRBV27 with TRBJ2-7; 7 positions agree with TRBD1. The germline V gene has CDR1 MNHEY and CDR2 SMNVEV (reference sequence). CDR3 size: 14 residues. V was pared by 0 bases and J by 4 bases, with 3 bases of the junction left unmatched. The CDR3 DNA is TGTGCCAGCAGTTTATCGACAGGGCGGTACGAGCAGTACTTC. Its protein product is CASSLSTGRYEQYF.

The chain uses TRBV19 and TRBJ2-3; D not resolved. Between the trimmed V and J ends, which lost 4 bases and 0 bases, there was a span of 11 bases. CDR1 is LNHDA and CDR2 is SQIVND in the germline V gene (reference sequence). The CDR3 spans 15 residues. The DNA of the CDR3 is TGTGCCAGTAGTACCGGGCTAGTGAGCACAGATACGCAGTATTTT. It is translated as CASSTGLVSTDTQYF.

The V and J genes are TRBV9 and TRBJ2-7; TRBD2 might be the D (7 bases). This CDR3 has 15 residues. Germline V gives CDR1 SGDLS, CDR2 YYNGEE. V dropped 0 bases and J dropped 3 bases, with 13 bases sitting between them. In nucleotides, the CDR3 is TGTGCCAGCAGCGTAGGCGGGGGCCTCAACTACGAGCAGTACTTC. This sequence encodes CASSVGGGLNYEQYF.

The V gene is TRBV6-5, the J gene TRBJ2-3; 7 bases align to TRBD2. V was clipped by 7 bases and J by 3 bases; unmatched bases: 10. Germline CDR1 and CDR2: MNHEY and SVGAGI. The CDR3 covers 15 residues. The CDR3 coding sequence is TGTGCCAGCACCAAGACTAGCCCCATGACAGATACGCAGTATTTT. It codes for CASTKTSPMTDTQYF.

With respect to this clone: Additional DNA sequences in this sample encode the identical CDR3. In DNA form, the CDR3 reads TGTGCCAGCAGCTTACGGGAGGGAGAGACCCAGTACTTC. Translated, it gives CASSLREGETQYF. J is TRBJ2-5 and V is TRBV7-3; 8 bases match TRBD2. CDR3 length: 13 amino acids. CDR1 and CDR2 (germline): SGHTA, FQGTGA. Losses at the gene ends were 2 bases for V and 4 bases for J; bases not matched to a gene: 0.

J is TRBJ2-7 and V is TRBV28; D possibly corresponds to TRBD1 (5 bases). The CDR3 totals 12 residues. Germline values: CDR1 MDHEN, CDR2 SYDVKM. The V end lost 8 bases, the J end lost 2 bases, and 10 bases lay between the germline ends. The CDR3 region has the DNA TGTGCCAGCCGACAGATAGCCTACGAGCAGTACTTC. Protein: CASRQIAYEQYF.

This clone appeared once. The rearrangement joins TRBV2 to TRBJ2-7; 7 nucleotides align to TRBD1. Germline lookup yields CDR1 SNHLY and CDR2 FYNNEI. This CDR3 region has 14 residues. Trimming at V came to 6 bases and at J to 4 bases, leaving 9 bases not matched to a gene. The CDR3 loop reads CASRPGTVFYEQYF. The CDR3, as DNA: TGTGCCAGCAGGCCCGGGACAGTCTTTTACGAGCAGTACTTC.

This clone was detected a few times. The V and J genes are TRBV15 and TRBJ1-3; D is uncertain. The germline CDR1 and CDR2 sequences are LNHNV and YYDKDF (reference sequence). The CDR3 sequence is 13 residues long. Trimming pared 3 bases from V and 6 bases from J, leaving 9 bases between. The CDR3: CATSRSDENTIYF. In nucleotides, the CDR3 is TGTGCCACCAGCAGGTCCGATGAAAACACCATATATTTT.

This rearrangement joins TRBV5-1 to TRBJ2-1; D is perhaps TRBD1 or TRBD2 (5 bases each). The V gene's germline CDR1 is SGHRS and CDR2 YFSETQ. Trimming stripped 1 base from V and 3 bases from J, with 11 bases between. The CDR3 consists of 15 residues. The CDR3 DNA follows: TGCGCCAGCAGCTTGTTGGGGGAGCTCTACAATGAGCAGTTCTTC. Its translation is CASSLLGELYNEQFF.

This clone was counted once. The chain couples TRBV3-1 (or the pseudogene TRBV3-2) to TRBJ1-2; 7 positions agree with TRBD1. Germline lookup yields CDR1 LGHDT and CDR2 YNNKEL (reference sequence). The CDR3 is 14 residues long. Losses at the gene ends were 0 bases for V and 8 bases for J; bases not matched to a gene: 6. CDR3 coding DNA: TGTGCCAGCAGCCAAGAAAGGGGGCGCGAAGGCTACACCTTC. As protein: CASSQERGREGYTF.

J is TRBJ2-7 and V is TRBV9, with D tentatively TRBD1 or TRBD2 (5 bases each). Between the trimmed V and J ends, which lost 7 bases and 1 base, there was a span of 15 bases. The CDR3 consists of 14 residues. CDR1 SGDLS and CDR2 YYNGEE come from the germline V gene. The CDR3 reads CASASPWGSYEQYF. In nucleotides, the CDR3 is TGTGCCAGCGCCAGCCCTTGGGGGTCCTACGAGCAGTACTTC. The full variable domain, rest sourced from reference TRBV9 and TRBJ2-7, is DSGVTQTPKHLITATGQRVTLRCSPRSGDLSVYWYQQSLDQGLQFLIQYYNGEERAKGNILERFSAQQFPDLHSELNLSSLELGDSALYFCASASPWGSYEQYFGPGTRLTVT.

This clone was seen more than once but under ten times. The chain uses TRBV9 and TRBJ1-5, with D perhaps TRBD1 (5 bases). Germline V lookup: CDR1 SGDLS, CDR2 YYNGEE. V was clipped by 3 bases and J by 4 bases, with 11 bases between them. The CDR3 covers 14 residues. CDR3 nucleotides: TGTGCCAGCAGCGAGGGATACAGGAATCAGCCCCAGCATTTT. Residues: CASSEGYRNQPQHF.

V and J are TRBV6-6 and TRBJ1-6; D is possibly TRBD1 (6 bases). Germline loops: CDR1 MNHNY, CDR2 SVGAGI (reference sequence). CDR3 length: 15 amino acids. The V end lost 4 bases, the J end lost 7 bases, and 14 bases lay between the germline ends. In DNA, the CDR3 is TGTGCCAGCAGTTCGCTGACAGGCACCAATTCACCCCTCCACTTT. This sequence encodes CASSSLTGTNSPLHF.

The DNA of the CDR3 is TGTGCCAGCAGCGTATTAGCCGGGCAGTATTTT. As protein: CASSVLAGQYF. This sequence joins TRBV2 and TRBJ2-3; the D is unclear. The V end was cut by 6 bases, the J end by 11 bases, with 12 bases between. CDR3 length: 11 amino acids. The germline CDR1 and CDR2 sequences are SNHLY and FYNNEI.

The CDR3 here is CASSGDRGEQFF. The CDR3 DNA reads as TGTGCCAGCAGCGGCGACAGGGGAGAGCAGTTCTTC. V usage is TRBV9 and J usage is TRBJ2-1, with TRBD1 matching over 8 bases. The CDR3 consists of 12 residues. Unmatched junction bases numbered 3, after V lost 3 bases and J lost 10 bases. The germline gives CDR1 SGDLS, CDR2 YYNGEE. The full variable domain, in which reference TRBV9 and TRBJ2-1 provide the parts outside the CDR3, is DSGVTQTPKHLITATGQRVTLRCSPRSGDLSVYWYQQSLDQGLQFLIQYYNGEERAKGNILERFSAQQFPDLHSELNLSSLELGDSALYFCASSGDRGEQFFGPGTRLTVL.

The genes are TRBV6-5 and TRBJ2-7; D is unclear. The germline V gene encodes CDR1 MNHEY and CDR2 SVGAGI. This CDR3 comprises 13 residues. Trimming pared 4 bases from V and 5 bases from J, leaving 12 bases between. CDR3 protein: CASSLVDKHEQYF. The CDR3, as DNA: TGTGCCAGCAGTTTAGTAGACAAACACGAGCAGTACTTC.

The V gene is TRBV27, the J gene TRBJ2-5; possibly TRBD2 for D (6 bases). The CDR3 length is 14 residues. The ends were cut back, 6 bases at V and 5 bases at J, with 16 bases in the middle. The germline gives CDR1 MNHEY, CDR2 SMNVEV (reference sequence). DNA of the CDR3: TGTGCCAGCAGACCCAACCCAGGAGGGGAGACCCAGTACTTC. Protein product: CASRPNPGGETQYF.

J is TRBJ1-2 and V is TRBV28, with a tentative D call TRBD1 (5 bases). Trimming cost V 3 bases and J 7 bases, with 15 bases left between them. CDR1 MDHEN and CDR2 SYDVKM come from the germline V gene. The CDR3 consists of 14 residues. The CDR3 loop reads CASSFRSGRAGYTF. In DNA, the CDR3 is TGTGCCAGCAGTTTTCGTTCAGGGCGCGCTGGCTACACCTTC.

This clone was detected once. This chain connects TRBV2 to TRBJ2-1; perhaps TRBD2 as D (6 bases). The CDR3 spans 13 residues. Germline loops: CDR1 SNHLY, CDR2 FYNNEI. V gave up 1 base and J gave up 10 bases, with 11 bases separating them. The CDR3 region is CASSEVLSGEQFF. DNA of the CDR3: TGTGCCAGCAGTGAAGTCCTCAGCGGGGAGCAGTTCTTC.

This clone was found once. CDR3 in DNA: TGTGCCAGCACCATGAGTGGGCAGACCGGGGAGCTGTTTTTT. It translates to CASTMSGQTGELFF. V usage is TRBV6-5 and J usage is TRBJ2-2; D not certain. V was pared by 7 bases and J by 5 bases, with 14 bases between. Germline V gene lookup returns CDR1 MNHEY and CDR2 SVGAGI. The CDR3 runs to 14 residues.

CDR3 DNA sequence: TGTGCCAGCAGCCACCGATTCGGGGGGAACAATTCACCCCTCCACTTT. Protein: CASSHRFGGNNSPLHF. This chain joins TRBV7-9 and TRBJ1-6; TRBD1 is a possible D gene (5 bases). V lost 5 bases and J lost 7, with 18 bases in between. The CDR3 has 16 amino acids. Germline values: CDR1 SEHNR, CDR2 FQNEAQ (reference sequence). Together with reference TRBV7-9 and TRBJ1-6, the CDR3 gives the full variable domain: DTGVSQNPRHKITKRGQNVTFRCDPISEHNRLYWYRQTLGQGPEFLTYFQNEAQLEKSRLLSDRFSAERPKGSFSTLEIQRTEQGDSAMYLCASSHRFGGNNSPLHFGNGTRLTVT.

This chain uses TRBV5-4 with TRBJ2-7, with D possibly matching TRBD1 (5 bases). In germline, CDR1 is SGHNT, CDR2 YYREEE (reference sequence). The CDR3 is made up of 13 amino acids. With 4 bases removed from V and 2 bases from J, the gap between germline ends came to 10 bases. CDR3 nucleotide sequence: TGTGCCAGCAGCCGTACAGGCCCCTACGAGCAGTACTTC. Translating it yields CASSRTGPYEQYF.